A selection of T cell receptor beta chains follows, all from one sample in a study of blood T cells in healthy people across ages. Each CDR3 protein gets one entry after TCRdb re-called the 5' RACE reads with MiXCR. Altogether roughly 1,500,000 distinct CDR3 sequences are present, around 39% being singletons, with the ten largest covering less than 8%. Sequencing was performed on blood. The receptors shown here come from a woman aged 18-29 years in good health. The CDR3 runs from the conserved cysteine through the conserved F or W. D genes are given only for firm matches. Expanded clones get a size class; other rows say once, few or many, or leave the size out.

TGCAGCGTTGAAGGGACAGGGGTTTACGAGCAGTACTTC,CSVEGTGVYEQYF,TRBV29-1,NA,TRBD1,TRBJ2-7
TGTGCCAGCAGTTACTCGAGGGGCGGGTGGTCCTACGAGCAGTACTTC,CASSYSRGGWSYEQYF,TRBV6-5,few,NA,TRBJ2-7
TGCGCCAGCAGCCAAGGCGGGACGGAAAAATTTAATGAGCAGTTCTTC,CASSQGGTEKFNEQFF,TRBV4-1,NA,NA,TRBJ2-1
TGTGCCAGCAGCGTAGCCGGGACAGGATATTCTGGGGCCAACGTCCTGACTTTC,CASSVAGTGYSGANVLTF,TRBV9,few,TRBD1,TRBJ2-6
TGTGCCAGCAGCTTAGCTGCAGGAAAGCATGGCTACACCTTC,CASSLAAGKHGYTF,TRBV7-9,NA,NA,TRBJ1-2
TGCAGCGTTGAATTACAGGGGGCTTGGAACACCGGGGAGCTGTTTTTT,CSVELQGAWNTGELFF,TRBV29-1,few,TRBD1,TRBJ2-2
TGTGCCAGCAGCGTAGGCGGGAGTGGTTACACTGAGCAGTTCTTC,CASSVGGSGYTEQFF,TRBV9,NA,TRBD2,TRBJ2-1
TGCAGCGTTGATGTTGCGACCCAAGAGACCCAGTACTTC,CSVDVATQETQYF,TRBV29-1,NA,NA,TRBJ2-5
TGTGCCACCAGCAGAGAGGGAGGAGTCTACGAGCAGTACTTC,CATSREGGVYEQYF,TRBV15,NA,NA,TRBJ2-7
TGTGCCAGCAGCGTAGGGGGTGGGGTAGCGGGGACTGAGCAGTTCTTC,CASSVGGGVAGTEQFF,TRBV9,NA,TRBD2,TRBJ2-1
TGTGCCAGCAGTTTAGGTGGTGGAGAGCGGGGATCAGATACGCAGTATTTT,CASSLGGGERGSDTQYF,TRBV12-3/TRBV12-4,NA,TRBD2,TRBJ2-3
TGTGCCAGCAGTGATCACACGAACACTGAAGCTTTCTTT,CASSDHTNTEAFF,TRBV2,few,NA,TRBJ1-1
TGTGCCAGCAGCTTAGTAGTGGGACCTGGGGAGCAGTACTTC,CASSLVVGPGEQYF,TRBV7-6,NA,NA,TRBJ2-4
TGTGCCAGCTCACCGGAACAGCGGACCCAAGAGACCCAGTACTTC,CASSPEQRTQETQYF,TRBV18,NA,NA,TRBJ2-5
TGTGCTAGTGGTTTGACGGCCCCAGATACGCAGTATTTT,CASGLTAPDTQYF,TRBV12-5,NA,NA,TRBJ2-3
TGCGCCAGCAGCCAAGAATTATCTGCGGCGGCAGATACGCAGTATTTT,CASSQELSAAADTQYF,TRBV4-1,many,NA,TRBJ2-3
TGTGCCAGGAGCCCGAACACTGAAGCTTTCTTT,CARSPNTEAFF,TRBV7-9,NA,NA,TRBJ1-1
TGTGCCAGCAGTTCTCACAGGGAACTTTCCAATGAGCAGTACTTC,CASSSHRELSNEQYF,TRBV12-3/TRBV12-4,NA,NA,TRBJ2-5
TGCAGCGTTGTACGGGGCTCCGAAGCTTTCTTT,CSVVRGSEAFF,TRBV29-1,few,NA,TRBJ1-1
TGTGCCAGCAGCCGGGACAACAACTCTGGGGCCAACGTCCTGACTTTC,CASSRDNNSGANVLTF,TRBV5-5,NA,NA,TRBJ2-6
TGCAGCGTAGCCGGGACAGGGTCGATCAACTATGGCTACACCTTC,CSVAGTGSINYGYTF,TRBV29-1,few,TRBD1,TRBJ1-2
TGTGCCACCAGCGCTATACAGGACAGCCAAGAGACCCAGTACTTC,CATSAIQDSQETQYF,TRBV24-1,few,NA,TRBJ2-5